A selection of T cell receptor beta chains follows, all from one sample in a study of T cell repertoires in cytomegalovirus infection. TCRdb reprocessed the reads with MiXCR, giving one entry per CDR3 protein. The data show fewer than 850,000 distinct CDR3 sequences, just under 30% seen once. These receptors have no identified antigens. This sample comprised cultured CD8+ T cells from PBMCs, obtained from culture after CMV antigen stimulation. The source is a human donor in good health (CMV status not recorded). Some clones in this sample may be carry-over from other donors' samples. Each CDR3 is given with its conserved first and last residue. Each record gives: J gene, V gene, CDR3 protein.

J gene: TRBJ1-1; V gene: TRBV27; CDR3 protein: CASSPFSQNTEAFF
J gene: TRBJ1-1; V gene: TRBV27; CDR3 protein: CASEGFNTEAFF
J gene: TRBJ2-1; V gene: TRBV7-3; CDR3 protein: CASSLTSNRGPHNEQFF
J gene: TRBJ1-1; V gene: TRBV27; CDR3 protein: CASSLSGGLNTEAFF
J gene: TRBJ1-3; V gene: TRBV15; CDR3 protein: CATSSDWYSGNTIYF
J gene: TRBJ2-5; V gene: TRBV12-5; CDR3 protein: CASGLVPGETQYF
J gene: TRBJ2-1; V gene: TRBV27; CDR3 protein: CASSRGSPSYNEQFF
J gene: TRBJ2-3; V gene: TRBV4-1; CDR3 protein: CASSQVTGGLTDTQYF
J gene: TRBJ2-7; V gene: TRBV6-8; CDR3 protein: CASSFRTSGGYQHF
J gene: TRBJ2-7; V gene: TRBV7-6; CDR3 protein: CASSPGGSSLYEQYF
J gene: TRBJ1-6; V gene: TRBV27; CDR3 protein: CASSWQGASPLHF
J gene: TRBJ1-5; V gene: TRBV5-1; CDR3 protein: CASSLRGGSNQPQHF
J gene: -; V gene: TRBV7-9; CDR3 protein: CASSLTGEETQFF
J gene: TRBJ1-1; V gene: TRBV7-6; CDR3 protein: CASSPNPQGKDTEAFF
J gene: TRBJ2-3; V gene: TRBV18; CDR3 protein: CASSPILTGRDTDTQYF
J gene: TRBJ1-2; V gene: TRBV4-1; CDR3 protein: CASSQSDLAFYGYTF
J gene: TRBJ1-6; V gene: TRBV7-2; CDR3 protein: CASSPRTGVIYNSPLHF
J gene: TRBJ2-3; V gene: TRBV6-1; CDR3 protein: CASRSTSGFPDTQYF
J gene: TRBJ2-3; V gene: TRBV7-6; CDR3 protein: CASSLPVIAVFPYTQYF
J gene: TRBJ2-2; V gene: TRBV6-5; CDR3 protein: CASTINSRQGPYTGELFF
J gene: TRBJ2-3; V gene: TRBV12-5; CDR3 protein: CASGLGLARSTDTQYF
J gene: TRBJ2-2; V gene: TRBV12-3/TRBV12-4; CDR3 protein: CASTPSGQGAVGGELFF
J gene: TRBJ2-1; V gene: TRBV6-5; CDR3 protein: CASSNPGLVPYNEQFF
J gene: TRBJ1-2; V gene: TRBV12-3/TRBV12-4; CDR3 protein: CASSLADNGYGYTF
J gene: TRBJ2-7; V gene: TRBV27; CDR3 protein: CASSFHLPDRGLASYEQYF
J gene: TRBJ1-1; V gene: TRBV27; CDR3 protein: CASSPTGQKAFF
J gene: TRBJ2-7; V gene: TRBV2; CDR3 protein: CASSARGSYEQYF
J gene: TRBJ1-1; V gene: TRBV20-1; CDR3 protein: CSVPDRADTEAFF
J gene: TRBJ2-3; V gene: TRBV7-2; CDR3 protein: CASSFTGGGLDTQYF
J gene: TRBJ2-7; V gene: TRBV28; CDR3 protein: CASSLGRPLGDEQYF
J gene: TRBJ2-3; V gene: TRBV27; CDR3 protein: CASSRWGGDTDTQYF
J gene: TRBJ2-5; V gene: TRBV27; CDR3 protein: CASSSPGAGGGTQYF
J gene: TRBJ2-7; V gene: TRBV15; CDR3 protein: CATSRDRIDIYEQYF
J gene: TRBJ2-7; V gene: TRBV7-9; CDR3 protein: CASSRTGTGLWDEQYF
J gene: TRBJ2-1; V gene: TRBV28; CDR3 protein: CASEEGPKRNNEQFF
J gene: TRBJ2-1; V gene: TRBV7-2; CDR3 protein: CASSPGLAGVGNYNEQFF
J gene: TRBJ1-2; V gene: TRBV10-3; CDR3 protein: CAISDLQLGDYTF
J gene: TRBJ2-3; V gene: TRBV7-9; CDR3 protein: CASSRRDRGVADTQYF
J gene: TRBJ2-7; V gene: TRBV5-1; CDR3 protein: CASSPGQGVAEQYF
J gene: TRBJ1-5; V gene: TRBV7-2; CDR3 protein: CASSLWAGNSNQPQHF
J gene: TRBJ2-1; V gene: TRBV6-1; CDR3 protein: CASTLLAGGPSSYNEQFF
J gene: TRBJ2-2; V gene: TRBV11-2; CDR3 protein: CASPGEADTGELFF
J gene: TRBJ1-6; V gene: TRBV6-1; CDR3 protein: CASSEGRPGHLNSPLHF
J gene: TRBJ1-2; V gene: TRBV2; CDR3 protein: CASGIDRAGYTF
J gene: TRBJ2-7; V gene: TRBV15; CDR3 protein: CATSTTVPYEQYF
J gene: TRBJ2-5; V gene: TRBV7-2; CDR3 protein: CASSLNVLVTQETQYF
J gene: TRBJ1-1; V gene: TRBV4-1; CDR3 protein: CASSQGPQGQGTEAFF
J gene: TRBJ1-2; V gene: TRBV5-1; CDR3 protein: CASRPPASQGYTF
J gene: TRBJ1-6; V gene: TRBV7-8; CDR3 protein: CASSLGRKSSYNSPLHF
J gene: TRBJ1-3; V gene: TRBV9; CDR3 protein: CASSGRDKKSAGNTIYF